The text below deals with one TCR beta chain. The CDR3 extends over 15 amino acids. The V gene's germline CDR1 is MGHRA and CDR2 YSYEKL. V was trimmed by 1 base and J by 1 base, leaving 10 bases between them. This specimen belongs to a study of T cells in Graves' hyperthyroidism and ophthalmopathy. Regions amplified from RNA transcripts were the TCR beta CDR3 regions. First-round RT-PCR of the TCR CDR3 relied on the HTBI primer set. TCRdb reanalysed the multiplex PCR reads using MiXCR and keeps one entry per CDR3 protein. The table lists over 300,000 distinct CDR3 sequences, 11% to 15% of them singletons.

Sequenced: blood. The chain has TRBV4-1 and TRBJ1-1; D is uncertain. The origin of this receptor is a woman aged 55-69 years with Graves' hyperthyroidism. Written as DNA, the CDR3 is TGCGCCAGCAGCCAAGGCCACAGCCAGAACACTGAAGCTTTCTTT. Protein: CASSQGHSQNTEAFF.